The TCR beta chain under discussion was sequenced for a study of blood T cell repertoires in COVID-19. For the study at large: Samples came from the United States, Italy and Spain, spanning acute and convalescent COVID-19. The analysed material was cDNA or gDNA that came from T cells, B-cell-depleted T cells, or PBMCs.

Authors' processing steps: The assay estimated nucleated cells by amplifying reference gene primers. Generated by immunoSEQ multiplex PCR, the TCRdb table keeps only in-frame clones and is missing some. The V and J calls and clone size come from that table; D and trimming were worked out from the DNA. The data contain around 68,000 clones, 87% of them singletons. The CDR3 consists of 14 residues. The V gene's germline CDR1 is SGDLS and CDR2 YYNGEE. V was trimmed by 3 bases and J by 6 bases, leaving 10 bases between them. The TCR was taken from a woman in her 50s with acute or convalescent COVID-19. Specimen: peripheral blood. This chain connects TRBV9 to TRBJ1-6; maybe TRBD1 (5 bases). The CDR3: CASSAGGSNSPLHF. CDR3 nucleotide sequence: TGTGCCAGCAGCGCCGGGGGTAGTAATTCACCCCTCCACTTT.